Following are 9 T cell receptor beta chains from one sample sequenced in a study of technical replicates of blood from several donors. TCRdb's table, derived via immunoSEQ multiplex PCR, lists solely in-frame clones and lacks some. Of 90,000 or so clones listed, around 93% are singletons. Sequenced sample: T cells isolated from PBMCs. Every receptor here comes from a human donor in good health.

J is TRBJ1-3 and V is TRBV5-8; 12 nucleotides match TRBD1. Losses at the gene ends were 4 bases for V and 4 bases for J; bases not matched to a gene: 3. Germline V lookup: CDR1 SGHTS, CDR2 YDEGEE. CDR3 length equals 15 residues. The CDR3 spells CASSHGTGGGNTIYF. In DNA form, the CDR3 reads TGTGCCAGCAGCCATGGGACAGGGGGCGGAAACACCATATATTTT.

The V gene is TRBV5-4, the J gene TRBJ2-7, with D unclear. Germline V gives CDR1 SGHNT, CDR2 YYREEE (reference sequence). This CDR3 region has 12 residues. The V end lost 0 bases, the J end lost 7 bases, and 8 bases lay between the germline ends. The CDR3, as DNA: TGTGCCAGCAGCTTGGAATTCAGGGAGCAGTACTTC. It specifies CASSLEFREQYF.

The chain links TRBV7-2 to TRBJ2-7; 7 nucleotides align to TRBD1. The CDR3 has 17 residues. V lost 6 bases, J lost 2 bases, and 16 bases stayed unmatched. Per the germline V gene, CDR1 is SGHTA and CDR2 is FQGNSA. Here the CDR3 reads CASSSKIGTVEPYEQYF. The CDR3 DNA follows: TGTGCCAGCAGTTCTAAGATCGGGACAGTAGAACCCTACGAGCAGTACTTC.

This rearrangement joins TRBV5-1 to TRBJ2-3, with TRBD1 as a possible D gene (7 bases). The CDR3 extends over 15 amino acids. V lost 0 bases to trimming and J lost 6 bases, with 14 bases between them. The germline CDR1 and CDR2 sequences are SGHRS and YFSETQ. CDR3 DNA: TGCGCCAGCAGCTTGGGACAGGGAGGAGTGGATACGCAGTATTTT. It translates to CASSLGQGGVDTQYF.

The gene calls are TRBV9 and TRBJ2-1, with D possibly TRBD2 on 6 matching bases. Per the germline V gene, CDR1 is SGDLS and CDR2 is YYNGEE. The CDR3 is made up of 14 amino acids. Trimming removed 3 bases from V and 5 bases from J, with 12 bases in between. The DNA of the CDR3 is TGTGCCAGCAGCGGTAGCGGTATAAACAATGAGCAGTTCTTC. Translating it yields CASSGSGINNEQFF. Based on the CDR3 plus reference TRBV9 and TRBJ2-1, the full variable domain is DSGVTQTPKHLITATGQRVTLRCSPRSGDLSVYWYQQSLDQGLQFLIQYYNGEERAKGNILERFSAQQFPDLHSELNLSSLELGDSALYFCASSGSGINNEQFFGPGTRLTVL.

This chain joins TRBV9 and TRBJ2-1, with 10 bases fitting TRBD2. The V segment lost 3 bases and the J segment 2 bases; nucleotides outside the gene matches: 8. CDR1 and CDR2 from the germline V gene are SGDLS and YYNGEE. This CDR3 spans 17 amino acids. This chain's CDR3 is CASSGPLLAGAYNEQFF. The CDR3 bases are TGTGCCAGCAGCGGGCCGCTGCTAGCGGGAGCCTACAATGAGCAGTTCTTC.

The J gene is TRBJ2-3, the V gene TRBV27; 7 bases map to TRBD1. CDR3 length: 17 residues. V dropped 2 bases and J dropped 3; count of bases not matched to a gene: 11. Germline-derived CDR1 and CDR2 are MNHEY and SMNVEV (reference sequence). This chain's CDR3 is CASSLRPTGMGTDTQYF. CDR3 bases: TGTGCCAGCAGTTTACGCCCGACAGGGATGGGGACAGATACGCAGTATTTT.

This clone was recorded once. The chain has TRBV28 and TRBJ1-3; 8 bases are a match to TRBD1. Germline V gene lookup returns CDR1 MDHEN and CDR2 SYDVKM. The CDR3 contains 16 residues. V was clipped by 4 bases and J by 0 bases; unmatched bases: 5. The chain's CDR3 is CASSSPTGDSGNTIYF. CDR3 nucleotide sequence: TGTGCCAGCAGTTCCCCGACAGGGGACTCTGGAAACACCATATATTTT.

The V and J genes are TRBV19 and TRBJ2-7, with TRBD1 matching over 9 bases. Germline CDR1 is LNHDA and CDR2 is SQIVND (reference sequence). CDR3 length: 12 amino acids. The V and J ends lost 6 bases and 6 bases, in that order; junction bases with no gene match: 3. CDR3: CASRDRGREQYF. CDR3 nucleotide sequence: TGTGCCAGTAGGGACAGGGGACGCGAGCAGTACTTC.